This record covers a single T cell receptor (beta chain). The time point here: sample taken at primary tumor resection. This sample is part of a study of spatial heterogeneity in lung cancer. Across the study: Raw reads showed each unique TCR and UMI combination turning up more than ten times on average.

V shed 3 bases and J shed 0 bases, with 4 bases lying between them. The CDR3 contains 13 residues. The germline V gene encodes CDR1 SEHNR and CDR2 FQNEAQ (reference sequence). TCRdb reprocessed the 5' RACE reads via MiXCR and lists one record per CDR3 protein. The sample contains some 55,000 distinct CDR3 sequences, roughly 6.4% of which appear only once. V is TRBV7-9 and J is TRBJ2-3; no firm D call. The clonotype comes from a female donor with early-stage non-small cell lung cancer. The specimen was PBMCs, collected at surgery. CDR3 loop: CASSFFSTDTQYF. The CDR3, as DNA: TGTGCCAGCAGCTTCTTTAGCACAGATACGCAGTATTTT.